Shown below are 30 T cell receptor beta chains from a single sample sequenced in a study of blood T cell repertoires in COVID-19. Sequencing used immunoSEQ multiplex PCR; TCRdb keeps in-frame clones, though not all of them. Counted here are a few hundred thousand clones, 80% to 90% occurring once; the ten biggest clones make up around 2.9%. Sequencing was carried out using peripheral blood. Every receptor here comes from a woman aged 25 to 39 with active or convalescent COVID-19.

The V gene is TRBV3-1 (or the pseudogene TRBV3-2), the J gene TRBJ1-6; D might be TRBD1 (6 bases). The CDR3 spans 15 residues. The V gene lost 1 base and the J gene lost 10 bases, with 14 bases spanning the gap. CDR1 is LGHDT and CDR2 is YNNKEL in the germline V gene (reference sequence). The CDR3 reads CASSQVGGRRSPLHF. Here the CDR3 DNA reads TGTGCCAGCAGCCAAGTCGGGGGGCGAAGGTCACCCCTCCACTTT.

The chain employs TRBV29-1 and TRBJ2-3; D is perhaps TRBD1 (6 bases). The CDR3 is made up of 13 amino acids. Trimming removed 6 bases at V and 4 bases at J, with 14 bases between. Germline lookup yields CDR1 SQVTM and CDR2 ANQGSEA. CDR3 amino acids: CSVQGTLSDTQYF. The CDR3 DNA reads TGCAGCGTACAGGGTACTCTCTCAGATACGCAGTATTTT.

This clone was seen just once. The V call is TRBV25-1, the J call TRBJ2-3; 12 nucleotides line up with TRBD2. CDR1 is MGHDK and CDR2 is SYGVNS in the germline V gene. V trimming: 5 bases; J trimming: 0 bases; junction bases outside the gene matches: 3. This CDR3 comprises 16 residues. The CDR3 sequence: CASSLGLAGSTDTQYF. The CDR3 DNA follows: TGTGCCAGCAGTCTCGGACTAGCGGGGAGCACAGATACGCAGTATTTT.

The V gene is TRBV10-3, the J gene TRBJ1-6; 9 bases agree with TRBD1. Germline values: CDR1 ENHRY, CDR2 SYGVKD. J gave up 1 base and V 4 bases, and 11 bases lay outside the gene matches. This CDR3 has 19 residues. The CDR3 nucleotides are TGTGCCATCAGTGGGACAGGGGTCCCCCGAGGGTCCTATAATTCACCCCTCCACTTT. This translates into CAISGTGVPRGSYNSPLHF.

The chain links TRBV27 to TRBJ1-2, with D perhaps matching TRBD1 (5 bases). The CDR3 totals 14 residues. Germline lookup yields CDR1 MNHEY and CDR2 SMNVEV (reference sequence). V gave up 2 bases and J gave up 4 bases, with 11 bases separating them. The CDR3 region is CASSLIGGGYGYTF. The CDR3 region has the DNA TGTGCCAGCAGTTTAATTGGGGGGGGCTATGGCTACACCTTC.

The V gene is TRBV6-1, the J gene TRBJ1-5, with D possibly being TRBD1 (5 bases). Looked up from germline, CDR1 is MNHNS and CDR2 is SASEGT. V was shortened by 7 bases and J by 2 bases, with 6 bases between the two germline ends. The CDR3 sequence is 12 residues long. The CDR3 spells CASKGGNQPQHF. The CDR3 bases are TGTGCCAGCAAAGGGGGCAATCAGCCCCAGCATTTT.

V and J are TRBV4-1 and TRBJ2-7, with TRBD1 identical over 7 bases. Trimming cost V 2 bases and J 3 bases; bases outside gene matches: 10. CDR1 and CDR2 (germline): MGHRA, YSYEKL. The CDR3 is 16 amino acids. The CDR3 sequence is CASSQLRTGSFYEQYF. CDR3 DNA sequence: TGCGCCAGCAGCCAACTAAGGACAGGCAGCTTCTACGAGCAGTACTTC.

This clone has just a few counts. The V call is TRBV28, the J call TRBJ1-5, with TRBD1 as a possible D gene (6 bases). Germline CDR1 and CDR2: MDHEN and SYDVKM. Trimming removed 4 bases from V and 5 bases from J, with 15 bases in between. This CDR3 has 15 amino acids. The CDR3 DNA follows: TGTGCCAGCAGTTCCGGGGGGCGTGAGGATCAGCCCCAGCATTTT. Translation gives CASSSGGREDQPQHF.

This rearrangement joins TRBV6-1 to TRBJ2-5, with a possible D match to TRBD2 (5 bases). This CDR3 has 12 amino acids. V was cut by 3 bases and J by 3 bases, with 5 bases left in between. Germline V gene sequence: CDR1 MNHNS, CDR2 SASEGT. The CDR3 region is CASSEREETQYF. CDR3 DNA: TGTGCCAGCAGTGAGAGGGAAGAGACCCAGTACTTC.

This clone came up once. The chain employs TRBV19 and TRBJ2-3; 13 bases match TRBD2. Unmatched junction bases numbered 10, after V lost 4 bases and J lost 6 bases. Germline V gene sequence: CDR1 LNHDA, CDR2 SQIVND (reference sequence). The CDR3 has 17 amino acids. The CDR3 spells CASSNRGLAGSDDTQYF. CDR3 bases: TGTGCCAGTAGTAACAGGGGACTAGCGGGGTCGGACGATACGCAGTATTTT.

The chain is built from TRBV9 and TRBJ2-1; 9 bases match TRBD2. This CDR3 has 16 residues. The germline CDR1 and CDR2 sequences are SGDLS and YYNGEE. V dropped 4 bases and J dropped 4; count of bases not matched to a gene: 9. CDR3 bases: TGTGCCAGCAGCCCAGAAGCGGGGGGCCTATACAATGAGCAGTTCTTC. It is translated as CASSPEAGGLYNEQFF.

The V call is TRBV24-1, the J call TRBJ2-1, with a weak D call TRBD1 (6 bases). The CDR3 runs 13 residues. Trimming stripped 9 bases from V and 8 bases from J, with 16 bases between. Germline V gene lookup returns CDR1 KGHDR and CDR2 SFDVKD. CDR3 protein: CATQEVRGDEQFF. The CDR3 DNA is TGTGCCACCCAGGAAGTCAGGGGCGATGAGCAGTTCTTC.

This sequence joins TRBV6-5 and TRBJ2-5; D is undetermined. Germline V lookup: CDR1 MNHEY, CDR2 SVGAGI. The CDR3 consists of 13 residues. With 2 bases removed from V and 5 bases from J, the gap between germline ends came to 9 bases. Here the CDR3 DNA reads TGTGCCAGCAGTTACAATCCCTCCGAGACCCAGTACTTC. This translates into CASSYNPSETQYF.

The chain links TRBV5-1 to TRBJ1-1; TRBD1 aligns across 9 bases. V was clipped by 2 bases and J by 11 bases; unmatched bases: 10. The CDR3 has 14 residues. Looked up from germline, CDR1 is SGHRS and CDR2 is YFSETQ. The CDR3 here is CASSLQGAGTAAFF. The CDR3 DNA follows: TGCGCCAGCAGCTTACAGGGGGCTGGGACTGCTGCTTTCTTT.

The chain recombines TRBV3-1 (or the pseudogene TRBV3-2) with TRBJ1-1; no clear D gene. V was clipped by 2 bases and J by 7 bases, with 11 bases between them. The CDR3 has 13 amino acids. Germline lookup yields CDR1 LGHDT and CDR2 YNNKEL (reference sequence). This CDR3 is CASSQTTGVEAFF. Written as DNA, the CDR3 is TGTGCCAGCAGCCAAACCACGGGAGTTGAAGCTTTCTTT.

The V and J genes are TRBV23-1 and TRBJ1-1; D may be TRBD1 (5 bases). TRBV23-1 is marked as an open reading frame, function uncertain. There are 16 residues in the CDR3. Trimming took off 4 bases at V and 0 bases at J, with 15 bases between the two ends. The CDR3 loop is CASSLAEGRMNTEAFF. In DNA form, the CDR3 reads TGCGCCAGCAGTCTGGCGGAGGGACGGATGAACACTGAAGCTTTCTTT.

J is TRBJ2-3 and V is TRBV5-1; D is unresolved. Trimming shortened V by 3 bases and J by 3 bases, and 5 bases separated the two germline ends. The CDR3 length is 12 residues. Looked up from germline, CDR1 is SGHRS and CDR2 is YFSETQ. The CDR3 sequence: CASSSTTDTQYF. The CDR3 DNA reads as TGCGCCAGCAGCTCCACTACAGATACGCAGTATTTT.

The chain uses TRBV5-4 and TRBJ2-1; 9 nucleotides line up with TRBD2. The germline CDR1 and CDR2 sequences are SGHNT and YYREEE (reference sequence). The CDR3 runs to 15 residues. After removal of 0 bases from V and 5 bases from J, the junction contained 3 bases not matched to a gene. CDR3: CASSLDPSGDNEQFF. The CDR3 DNA sequence: TGTGCCAGCAGCTTGGACCCTAGCGGGGACAATGAGCAGTTCTTC.

This clone was picked up a small number of times. The chain joins TRBV14 to TRBJ1-1; D perhaps matches TRBD1 (5 bases). From germline, CDR1 is SGHDN and CDR2 FVKESK. V was pared by 0 bases and J by 6 bases, with 11 bases between. The CDR3 contains 14 residues. As DNA, the CDR3 is TGTGCCAGCAGCCAAGACTTGACAGTATCTGAAGCTTTCTTT. It codes for CASSQDLTVSEAFF.

The V call is TRBV14, the J call TRBJ1-6; 10 bases are shared with TRBD1. This CDR3 spans 14 amino acids. The germline V gene encodes CDR1 SGHDN and CDR2 FVKESK. The ends lost 4 bases at V and 10 bases at J; junction bases unmatched: 4. Here the CDR3 DNA reads TGTGCCAGCAGCCGAGACAGGGGGCGGTCACCCCTCCACTTT. Translation gives CASSRDRGRSPLHF.

The chain recombines TRBV10-3 with TRBJ1-1; TRBD1 matches at 11 bases. Germline V gene sequence: CDR1 ENHRY, CDR2 SYGVKD. The CDR3 is 12 residues long. Unmatched junction bases numbered 3, after V lost 10 bases and J lost 5 bases. The CDR3 DNA reads TGTGCCAGCCGGGACAGGGGGACTGAAGCTTTCTTT. As protein: CASRDRGTEAFF.

The chain has TRBV5-6 and TRBJ2-7, with 10 bases identical to TRBD1. The junction had 9 bases not matched to a gene; V was cut back by 4 bases and J by 2 bases. The V gene's germline CDR1 is SGHDT and CDR2 YYEEEE. The CDR3 loop spans 16 amino acids. This CDR3 is CASSAGTGAGTYEQYF. The CDR3 DNA is TGTGCCAGCAGCGCCGGGACAGGGGCCGGCACCTACGAGCAGTACTTC.

In DNA form, the CDR3 reads TGTGCCACCAGTGCCGGGACAGGGGCTGGCTACACCTTC. Amino acids: CATSAGTGAGYTF. The rearrangement joins TRBV24-1 to TRBJ1-2, with TRBD1 matching over 10 bases. This CDR3 region has 13 residues. Germline CDR1 KGHDR, CDR2 SFDVKD. V shed 5 bases, J shed 7 bases, and the junction held 3 bases outside the gene matches.

For the CDR3, the DNA is TGTGCCAGCAGTTCGTTGGGGCGGCCCCAGCATTTT. Protein: CASSSLGRPQHF. The J gene is TRBJ1-5, the V gene TRBV28; a possible D gene is TRBD1 (5 bases). Germline V gene lookup returns CDR1 MDHEN and CDR2 SYDVKM. With 4 bases removed from V and 9 bases from J, the gap between germline ends came to 10 bases. The CDR3 sequence is 12 residues long.

The genes are TRBV30 and TRBJ1-1, with D possibly being TRBD1 (6 bases). V lost 1 base, J lost 1 base, and 10 bases lay in between. This CDR3 comprises 14 residues. Germline loops: CDR1 GTSNPN, CDR2 SVGIG (reference sequence). Here the CDR3 reads CAWSDRAWNTEAFF. CDR3 bases: TGTGCCTGGAGTGACAGGGCCTGGAACACTGAAGCTTTCTTT.

A few counts support this clone. This chain links TRBV10-3 with TRBJ1-1; TRBD1 matches at 8 bases. J gave up 0 bases and V 3 bases, and 3 bases lay outside the gene matches. The germline CDR1 and CDR2 sequences are ENHRY and SYGVKD. This CDR3 is built from 15 residues. As DNA, the CDR3 is TGTGCCATCAGTGAAAGGACAGGGCTGAACACTGAAGCTTTCTTT. The encoded protein is CAISERTGLNTEAFF.

J is TRBJ1-5 and V is TRBV6-1; unclear D gene. V dropped 1 base and J dropped 9 bases, with 13 bases sitting between them. The germline CDR1 and CDR2 sequences are MNHNS and SASEGT. The length of the CDR3 is 14 residues. CDR3 amino acids: CASSEEREFGPQHF. As DNA, the CDR3 is TGTGCCAGCAGTGAAGAGCGGGAATTCGGGCCCCAGCATTTT.

This rearrangement joins TRBV24-1 to TRBJ2-1; TRBD1 agrees at 8 bases. The junction had 13 bases not matched to a gene; V was cut back by 9 bases and J by 1 base. CDR3 size: 17 residues. Looked up from germline, CDR1 is KGHDR and CDR2 is SFDVKD. This CDR3 is CATDSLQGELSYNEQFF. CDR3 bases: TGTGCCACCGATTCACTACAGGGGGAACTTTCCTACAATGAGCAGTTCTTC.

The V and J genes are TRBV5-1 and TRBJ2-5, with D unresolved. CDR1 SGHRS and CDR2 YFSETQ come from the germline V gene. Between the trimmed V and J ends, which lost 0 bases and 4 bases, there was a span of 13 bases. CDR3 length: 15 amino acids. The CDR3 DNA reads TGCGCCAGCAGCTTGGGCGGTCACCCTGGAGAGACCCAGTACTTC. Protein product: CASSLGGHPGETQYF.

The rearrangement uses TRBV6-1 and TRBJ2-1; 8 bases match TRBD2. Looked up from germline, CDR1 is MNHNS and CDR2 is SASEGT. The CDR3 runs to 14 residues. Germline trimming cut 0 bases from V and 9 bases from J; bases unmatched to any gene: 4. The CDR3 loop reads CASSEAPGGREQFF. DNA for the CDR3: TGTGCCAGCAGTGAAGCTCCGGGGGGGCGTGAGCAGTTCTTC.